Listed here are 2 T cell receptor beta chains from one sample, sequenced in a study of blood T cell repertoires in COVID-19. The assay was immunoSEQ multiplex PCR, and TCRdb's table has in-frame clones only and misses some. The sample consists of fewer than 250,000 clones, less than 85% of them appearing once. Input material: peripheral blood. Receptors were obtained from a woman aged 50 to 60 with acute or convalescent COVID-19.

This chain joins TRBV5-1 and TRBJ2-3, with 12 bases that match TRBD2. CDR1 SGHRS and CDR2 YFSETQ come from the germline V gene. CDR3 size: 17 residues. Trimming removed 4 bases from V and 2 bases from J; junction bases left unmatched: 8. The CDR3 loop reads CASSPRTSGANTDTQYF. The DNA for the CDR3 is TGCGCCAGCAGCCCAAGGACTAGCGGGGCTAACACAGATACGCAGTATTTT. Filled out from reference TRBV5-1 and TRBJ2-3, the complete variable domain reads KAGVTQTPRYLIKTRGQQVTLSCSPISGHRSVSWYQQTPGQGLQFLFEYFSETQRNKGNFPGRFSGRQFSNSRSEMNVSTLELGDSALYLCASSPRTSGANTDTQYFGPGTRLTVL.

This rearrangement joins TRBV18 to TRBJ2-7, with 11 bases fitting TRBD1. CDR1 and CDR2 from the germline V gene are KGHSH and LQKENI. CDR3 length: 15 amino acids. The V and J ends lost 5 bases and 4 bases, in that order; junction bases with no gene match: 7. The CDR3: CASSTRTGGSYEQYF. The CDR3 bases are TGTGCCAGCTCAACTAGGACAGGGGGCTCGTACGAGCAGTACTTC.